Below, 12 T cell receptor beta chains from the same sample are listed, as sequenced in a study of PD-L1 blockade in urothelial cancer. Here immunoSEQ multiplex PCR was the method, and the copy in TCRdb shows in-frame clones only, minus some. Of tens of thousands of clones in the sample, around 83% were seen once. Time point denoted: pretreatment peripheral blood. The sample here was PBMCs, taken around atezolizumab (anti-PD-L1) treatment. All receptors derive from a man aged 60 to 69 with urothelial cancer.

The chain combines TRBV5-4 with TRBJ2-3; D may be TRBD2 (6 bases). The length of the CDR3 is 16 residues. Germline loops: CDR1 SGHNT, CDR2 YYREEE (reference sequence). Trimming shortened V by 0 bases and J by 1 base, and 12 bases separated the two germline ends. CDR3 protein: CASSLGGTSRTDTQYF. CDR3 in DNA: TGTGCCAGCAGCTTGGGGGGGACTTCTCGCACAGATACGCAGTATTTT.

V and J are TRBV7-2 and TRBJ2-7; D gene ambiguous. Trimming took off 5 bases at V and 3 bases at J, with 11 bases between the two ends. This CDR3 is 13 amino acids long. The germline CDR1 and CDR2 sequences are SGHTA and FQGNSA. CDR3 sequence reads: CASSPSVFYEQYF. In DNA, the CDR3 is TGTGCCAGCAGCCCTTCGGTCTTCTACGAGCAGTACTTC.

V usage is TRBV28 and J usage is TRBJ2-1; TRBD2 agrees at 10 bases. V lost 6 bases, J lost 6 bases, and 8 bases stayed unmatched. CDR1 MDHEN and CDR2 SYDVKM come from the germline V gene. The length of the CDR3 is 15 residues. Here the CDR3 reads CASSSSGSGPNEQFF. In DNA, the CDR3 is TGTGCCAGCAGCTCTAGCGGGAGCGGACCCAATGAGCAGTTCTTC. The whole variable domain, remainder taken from reference TRBV28 and TRBJ2-1, is DVKVTQSSRYLVKRTGEKVFLECVQDMDHENMFWYRQDPGLGLRLIYFSYDVKMKEKGDIPEGYSVSREKKERFSLILESASTNQTSMYLCASSSSGSGPNEQFFGPGTRLTVL.

The chain couples TRBV21-1 to TRBJ2-7; TRBD1 was called by the table and not checked on the DNA. TRBV21-1 is termed a pseudogene. This CDR3 is built from 15 residues. DNA for the CDR3: TGTGCCAGCAGGAAAGACAGGGCCGAGGGCTACGAGCAGTACTTC. Protein: CASRKDRAEGYEQYF.

The CDR3 loop is CASSPEQGYSSPLHF. The CDR3 DNA sequence: TGTGCCAGCAGCCCAGAACAGGGGTACAGTTCACCCCTCCACTTT. The chain employs TRBV7-2 and TRBJ1-6, with 7 nucleotides matching TRBD1. Trimming removed 5 bases from V and 9 bases from J; junction bases left unmatched: 10. The germline gives CDR1 SGHTA, CDR2 FQGNSA. CDR3 length: 15 residues.

The gene calls are TRBV5-5 and TRBJ2-3, with 9 bases fitting TRBD1. The junction had 12 bases not matched to a gene; V was cut back by 4 bases and J by 6 bases. CDR1 SGHKS and CDR2 YYEKEE come from the germline V gene (reference sequence). The CDR3 consists of 16 residues. The CDR3 region has the DNA TGTGCCAGCAGCACAAGGCCGGGACAGGGAGGGGATACGCAGTATTTT. It codes for CASSTRPGQGGDTQYF.

The rearrangement joins TRBV25-1 to TRBJ2-7; 8 positions match TRBD1. V was pared by 7 bases and J by 0 bases, with 11 bases of the junction left unmatched. The CDR3 has 16 amino acids. CDR1 MGHDK and CDR2 SYGVNS come from the germline V gene. The CDR3 coding sequence is TGTGCCAGCACCCCAGGGGGCAGGGGCGTCTCCTACGAGCAGTACTTC. Translated, it gives CASTPGGRGVSYEQYF.

The chain couples TRBV30 to TRBJ1-1; D is undetermined. V was clipped by 0 bases and J by 5 bases, with 10 bases between them. CDR1 and CDR2 (germline): GTSNPN, SVGIG (reference sequence). This CDR3 is 13 amino acids long. Written as DNA, the CDR3 is TGTGCCTGGAGTGTGGGGTCGGGGACTGAAGCTTTCTTT. It translates to CAWSVGSGTEAFF.

The rearrangement joins TRBV20-1 to TRBJ2-5; no clear D gene. Between the trimmed V and J ends, which lost 5 bases and 5 bases, there was a span of 9 bases. Germline V lookup: CDR1 DFQATT, CDR2 SNEGSKA (reference sequence). CDR3 length: 11 amino acids. The DNA of the CDR3 is TGCAGTGCTCCTAGACTCGAGACCCAGTACTTC. As protein: CSAPRLETQYF.

The chain couples TRBV6-5 to TRBJ1-5; D call uncertain. CDR3 length: 14 residues. The ends were cut back, 2 bases at V and 3 bases at J, with 8 bases in the middle. The germline V gene has CDR1 MNHEY and CDR2 SVGAGI. The CDR3 sequence: CASSYRGNNQPQHF. In DNA form, the CDR3 reads TGTGCCAGCAGTTACCGGGGAAACAATCAGCCCCAGCATTTT.

J is TRBJ1-1 and V is TRBV28; D unresolved. The ends were cut back, 6 bases at V and 1 base at J, with 9 bases in the middle. The CDR3 loop spans 13 amino acids. Germline loops: CDR1 MDHEN, CDR2 SYDVKM. The CDR3 here is CASSLAPNTEAFF. The CDR3 DNA reads as TGTGCCAGCAGCCTGGCTCCGAACACTGAAGCTTTCTTT.

This chain joins TRBV7-8 and TRBJ2-7; the D gene is possibly TRBD2 (5 bases). V was shortened by 0 bases and J by 7 bases, with 10 bases between the two germline ends. CDR3 length: 13 residues. The germline gives CDR1 SGHVS, CDR2 FQNEAQ. In DNA, the CDR3 is TGTGCCAGCAGCTTAGCGGGAGATGGGGAGCAGTACTTC. The encoded protein is CASSLAGDGEQYF.